This T cell receptor beta chain was recorded in a study of blood T cell repertoires in COVID-19. On the study more broadly: Acute and convalescent COVID-19 samples came from the United States, Italy and Spain. T cells, B-cell-depleted T cells, or PBMCs supplied cDNA or gDNA.

Trimming stripped 2 bases from V and 0 bases from J, with 10 bases between. This CDR3 contains 15 residues. Germline V gene data show CDR1 as LGHDT and CDR2 as YNNKEL (reference sequence). Original methodology: Estimation of nucleated cell counts relied on the amplification of reference gene primers. The data were produced by immunoSEQ multiplex PCR, yet TCRdb's version contains in-frame clones alone and is incomplete. V, J and clone size derive from that table, while D and trimming were established from the DNA sequence. The sample yields roughly 42,000 clones, 75% to 90% seen once. The origin of this receptor is a man aged 25 to 40 with active or convalescent COVID-19. The chain recombines TRBV3-1 (or the pseudogene TRBV3-2) with TRBJ2-5, with D possibly being TRBD2 (5 bases). Sequenced sample: peripheral blood. The CDR3 DNA reads TGTGCCAGCAGCCAATACGGGGAGTACCAAGAGACCCAGTACTTC. Translation: CASSQYGEYQETQYF.